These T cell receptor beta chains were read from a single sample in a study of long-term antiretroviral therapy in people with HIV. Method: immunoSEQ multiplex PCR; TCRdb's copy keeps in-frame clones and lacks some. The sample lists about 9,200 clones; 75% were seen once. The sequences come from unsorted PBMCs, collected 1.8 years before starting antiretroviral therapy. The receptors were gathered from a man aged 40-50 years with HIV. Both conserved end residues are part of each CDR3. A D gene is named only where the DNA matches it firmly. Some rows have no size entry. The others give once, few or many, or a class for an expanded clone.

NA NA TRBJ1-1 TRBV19 TGTGCCAGTAGTATTCTTTGGGGGAACACTGAAGCTTTCTTT CASSILWGNTEAFF
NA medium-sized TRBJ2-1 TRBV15 TGTGCCACCAGCAGAGATACAGGGCTTACTAATGAGCAGTTCTTC CATSRDTGLTNEQFF
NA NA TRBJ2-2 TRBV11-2 TGTGCCAGCAGTACATACAGGGCGGGCACCGGGGAGCTGTTTTTT CASSTYRAGTGELFF
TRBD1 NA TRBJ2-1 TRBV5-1 TGCGCCAGCAGCAACTTACAGGGGGGCGATGAGCAGTTCTTC CASSNLQGGDEQFF
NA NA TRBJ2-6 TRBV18 TGTGCCAGCTCACCGGATCGCTCTGGGGCCAACGTCCTGACTTTC CASSPDRSGANVLTF
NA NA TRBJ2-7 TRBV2 TGTGCCAGCAGTGTCGACCCGCCCGAGCAGTACTTC CASSVDPPEQYF
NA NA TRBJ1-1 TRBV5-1 TGCGCCAGCAGCTTGACAGAGAACACTGAAGCTTTCTTT CASSLTENTEAFF
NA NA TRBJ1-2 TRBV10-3 TGTGCCATCAGATCCCCCTCAGGGATCTATGGCTACACCTTC CAIRSPSGIYGYTF
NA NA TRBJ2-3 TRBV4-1 TGCGCCAGCAGCCAGGTGGGGGGCAGGGGCACAGATACGCAGTATTTT CASSQVGGRGTDTQYF
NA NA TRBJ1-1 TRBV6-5 TGTGCCAGCAGTTACCTCAGGGCGGGTATGAACACTGAAGCTTTCTTT CASSYLRAGMNTEAFF
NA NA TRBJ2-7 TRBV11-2 TGTGCCAGCAGCTTAGGCCCGGAGAGCTCCTACGAGCAGTACTTC CASSLGPESSYEQYF
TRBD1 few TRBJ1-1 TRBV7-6 TGTGCCAGCAGCTTAGGTGCAGGGGGGAACACTGAAGCTTTCTTT CASSLGAGGNTEAFF
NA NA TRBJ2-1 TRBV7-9 TGTGCCAGCAGCTTGGCGGCTAGCCTCTTGGGGTTCTTC CASSLAASLLGFF
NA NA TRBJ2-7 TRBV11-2 TGTGCCAGCAGCTTAGGGACCGGCTACGAGCAGTACTTC CASSLGTGYEQYF
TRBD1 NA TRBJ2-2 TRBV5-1 TGCGCCAGCAGCTTGGAGTGGACAGGGGGAATCGGGGAGCTGTTTTTT CASSLEWTGGIGELFF
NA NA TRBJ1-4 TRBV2 TGTGCCAGCAGTGGCCAGGGGCCAACTAATGAAAAACTGTTTTTT CASSGQGPTNEKLFF
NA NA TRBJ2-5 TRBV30 TGTGCCTGGAGTGCGACCGGACAGCAAGAGACCCAGTACTTC CAWSATGQQETQYF
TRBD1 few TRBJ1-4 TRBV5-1 TGCGCCACCAGGGACAGGGAAGGCGAAAAACTGTTTTTT CATRDREGEKLFF
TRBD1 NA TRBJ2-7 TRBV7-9 TGTGCCAGCAGCTTAGGGAGACAGGGCGTTCACGAGCAGTACTTC CASSLGRQGVHEQYF
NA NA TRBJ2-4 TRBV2 TGTGCCAGCAGTACCCCGCTGAGCTTC CASSTPLSF
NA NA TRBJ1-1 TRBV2 TGTGCCAGCAGTGAATGGAGGAACACTGAAGCTTTCTTT CASSEWRNTEAFF
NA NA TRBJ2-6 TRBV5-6 TGTGCCAGCAGCTTGGGGTTCTCTGGGGCCAACGTCCTGACTTTC CASSLGFSGANVLTF
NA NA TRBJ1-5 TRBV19 TGTGCCAGTAGTTCGGGTGACACTCGAGGCAATCAGCCCCAGCATTTT CASSSGDTRGNQPQHF
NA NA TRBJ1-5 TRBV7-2 TGTGCCAGCAGCCAAGGTACAGGGTTGAGCAATCAGCCCCAGCATTTT CASSQGTGLSNQPQHF
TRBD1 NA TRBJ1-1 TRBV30 TGTGCCCATGACAGGGGGATAACTGAAGCTTTCTTT CAHDRGITEAFF
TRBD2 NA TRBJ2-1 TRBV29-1 TGCAGCGTTGAAGATCGGGAGGGGGGCAGGGACAATGAGCAGTTCTTC CSVEDREGGRDNEQFF
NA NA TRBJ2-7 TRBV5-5 TGTGCCAGCAGCTTGGGTCAGGGGAGCTCCTACGAGCAGTACTTC CASSLGQGSSYEQYF
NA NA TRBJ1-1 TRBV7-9 TGTGCCAGCAGCTTACCTGGAAGGACAGAGATGAACACTGAAGCTTTCTTT CASSLPGRTEMNTEAFF
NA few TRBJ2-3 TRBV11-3 TGTGCCAGCAGCTCACTTCTTGGGACAGATACGCAGTATTTT CASSSLLGTDTQYF